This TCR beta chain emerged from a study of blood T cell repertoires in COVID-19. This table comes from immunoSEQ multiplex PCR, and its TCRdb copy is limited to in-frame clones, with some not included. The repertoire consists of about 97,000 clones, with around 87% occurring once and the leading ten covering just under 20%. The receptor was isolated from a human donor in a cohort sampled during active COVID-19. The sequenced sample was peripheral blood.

CDR3 nucleotides: TGTGCCAGTATCGGACAGGAGAACACTGAAGCTTTCTTT. Its protein is CASIGQENTEAFF. The genes are TRBV19 and TRBJ1-1; TRBD1 matches at 7 bases. Germline V CDR1 and CDR2: LNHDA, SQIVND (reference sequence). V shed 7 bases, J shed 1 base, and the junction held 3 bases outside the gene matches. The CDR3 has 13 residues.